These T cell receptor beta chains were read from a single sample in a study of T-cell reconstitution after alpha-beta-depleted transplantation in children. Each CDR3 protein gets one entry after TCRdb re-called the PCR reads with MiXCR. The table has hundreds of thousands of distinct CDR3 sequences, roughly 15% seen once. Here the sequenced sample was PBMCs, mostly from graft donor cells, taken 360 days after TCRalphabeta/CD19-depleted stem cell transplant. All receptors derive from a male patient younger than 18 who had a stem cell transplant for acute lymphoblastic leukemia, so the T cells may come from the graft donor. The conserved cysteine and the conserved F or W are not part of the CDR3 here.

V gene,J gene,CDR3 protein
TRBV5-1,TRBJ2-1,ASSLDSGTSEHEQF
TRBV29-1,TRBJ1-1,SVERDLNTEAF
TRBV24-1,TRBJ2-1,ATSEGTSGRAINEQF
TRBV18,TRBJ2-7,ASSLDRGLVYEQY
TRBV24-1,TRBJ2-2,ATRGQGRTGELF
TRBV5-6,TRBJ2-4,ASSLALGTKNIQY
TRBV6-1,TRBJ2-5,ASRVRGLAPLGGETQY
TRBV3-1,TRBJ2-5,ASSHPRHQETQY
TRBV7-2,TRBJ2-3,ASRTWGISTDTQY
TRBV25-1,TRBJ2-1,ASSDVAGTSGSLWNEQF
TRBV9,TRBJ2-6,ASSARGQGETGANVLT
TRBV15,TRBJ2-1,ATSRYSGAEQF
TRBV29-1,TRBJ2-7,SVPGTFNSYEQY
TRBV7-6,TRBJ2-6,ASSVGQGAIVLT
TRBV13,TRBJ1-2,ASSSSGHYYGYT
TRBV7-2,TRBJ2-2,ASSLALGLAGELF
TRBV20-1,TRBJ2-7,GVVSGTSSYEQY
TRBV5-1,TRBJ2-7,ASTAGFPTYEQY
TRBV12-3/TRBV12-4,TRBJ2-5,ASSLLDRGQGETQY
TRBV12-5,TRBJ1-2,ASGLGPGRSYGYT
TRBV27,TRBJ2-1,ASRLYRGSWYNEQF
TRBV18,TRBJ1-4,ASSLNREKLF
TRBV12-3/TRBV12-4,TRBJ2-2,ASSSAGAYTGELF
TRBV10-2,TRBJ2-3,ASSEPGATDLPDTQY
TRBV12-3/TRBV12-4,TRBJ2-1,ASRTATRGSYNEQF
TRBV7-8,TRBJ2-1,ASRQPGPKADEQF
TRBV10-3,TRBJ1-2,AISESDPLYGYT
TRBV5-1,TRBJ1-1,ASSLLTEFHTEAF
TRBV4-2,TRBJ2-2,ASSQDPAGGLPGELF
TRBV28,TRBJ2-6,ASSPRWGGANVLT
TRBV4-1,TRBJ2-7,ASSQGKDGDEQY
TRBV6-1,TRBJ2-7,ASSERKGYEQY
TRBV4-1,TRBJ2-7,ASSPVGGNYEQY
TRBV7-2,TRBJ2-1,ASSLVGLGDWF